The rows below give T cell receptor beta chains drawn from one sample of a study of spatial heterogeneity in lung cancer. TCRdb re-called the 5' RACE reads through MiXCR, storing one row per CDR3 protein. The data contain 18,000 or so distinct CDR3 sequences, about 9% of them seen just once; the ten biggest clones take up less than 25%. The sequenced sample was PBMCs, obtained at follow-up. Receptor source: a male donor with early-stage non-small cell lung cancer. CDR3s include the opening cysteine and the closing phenylalanine or tryptophan. A D gene is named only where the DNA matches it firmly. Clone size, where shown, is once, few, many, or a class for clones that have expanded.

length: 16
V: TRBV4-2
D: .
J: TRBJ2-3
size: many
DNA: TGTGCCAGCAGCCAAGATTTAGCGGTCGGGTCAGATACGCAGTATTTT
CDR3: CASSQDLAVGSDTQYF

length: 15
V: TRBV9
D: .
J: TRBJ2-7
size: .
DNA: TGTGCCAGCAGCGTAGCAGTCGGGGCAGGCCTCGAGCAGTACTTC
CDR3: CASSVAVGAGLEQYF

length: 13
V: TRBV27
D: TRBD1
J: TRBJ1-4
size: many
DNA: TGTGCCAGCCAGGGGGCAACTAATGAAAAACTGTTTTTT
CDR3: CASQGATNEKLFF

length: 15
V: TRBV6-7
D: .
J: TRBJ2-1
size: many
DNA: TGTGCCAGCACGAGTAGTGGGGACAACTACAATGAGCAGTTCTTC
CDR3: CASTSSGDNYNEQFF

length: 17
V: TRBV12-3/TRBV12-4
D: .
J: TRBJ2-1
size: many
DNA: TGTGCCAGCAGTCCCCACCTATCCTTTGGGACGGGGGATGAGCAGTTCTTC
CDR3: CASSPHLSFGTGDEQFF

length: 15
V: TRBV7-2
D: .
J: TRBJ1-6
size: medium-sized
DNA: TGTGCCAGCAGACCCCTAGGGGCTGACAATTCACCCCTCCACTTT
CDR3: CASRPLGADNSPLHF

length: 11
V: TRBV30
D: .
J: TRBJ1-4
size: few
DNA: TGTGCCTGGAGTGGTCGTGAAAAACTGTTTTTT
CDR3: CAWSGREKLFF

length: 14
V: TRBV27
D: TRBD2
J: TRBJ2-7
size: many
DNA: TGTGCCAGCAGCCTCAGGGAGGGAGCCTACGAGCAGTACTTC
CDR3: CASSLREGAYEQYF

length: 16
V: TRBV6-5
D: TRBD1
J: TRBJ2-7
size: many
DNA: TGTGCCAGCAGCCAACCCGGGACAGGGAATCCCTACGAGCAGTACTTC
CDR3: CASSQPGTGNPYEQYF

length: 13
V: TRBV28
D: .
J: TRBJ1-1
size: medium-sized
DNA: TGTGCCAGCAGTCCGAACCACCGCACTGAAGCTTTCTTT
CDR3: CASSPNHRTEAFF

length: 17
V: TRBV28
D: .
J: TRBJ1-5
size: .
DNA: TGTGCCAGCAGTTCTTTTCGCACCACAGGTTATAATCAGCCCCAGCATTTT
CDR3: CASSSFRTTGYNQPQHF

length: 16
V: TRBV6-5
D: TRBD1
J: TRBJ1-2
size: many
DNA: TGTGCCAGCAGTCAACTTCGGACAGGGGGCGAAGAAGGCTACACCTTC
CDR3: CASSQLRTGGEEGYTF

length: 14
V: TRBV19
D: .
J: TRBJ2-7
size: many
DNA: TGTGCCAGTAGTATCTTTGGGCAGGCTGGTGAGCAGTACTTC
CDR3: CASSIFGQAGEQYF

length: 13
V: TRBV6-1
D: .
J: TRBJ1-2
size: many
DNA: TGTGCCAGCAGCGCCGGACAGACCTATGGCTACACCTTC
CDR3: CASSAGQTYGYTF

length: 15
V: TRBV7-6
D: TRBD1
J: TRBJ2-7
size: many
DNA: TGTGCCAGCAGCTCCTACAAGGACAGGATCCACGAGCAGTACTTC
CDR3: CASSSYKDRIHEQYF

length: 18
V: TRBV6-5
D: .
J: TRBJ2-3
size: many
DNA: TGTGCCAGCAGTCACGGGCCTGGAAGTTTCGGGCTGCCAGATACGCAGTATTTT
CDR3: CASSHGPGSFGLPDTQYF

length: 12
V: TRBV12-3/TRBV12-4
D: .
J: TRBJ1-2
size: few
DNA: TGTGCCAGCAGTTTACGGTCCTCGATCTACACCTTC
CDR3: CASSLRSSIYTF

length: 16
V: TRBV28
D: TRBD1
J: TRBJ2-3
size: many
DNA: TGTGCCAGCAGATACCCGACAGGGGGGAACACAGATACGCAGTATTTT
CDR3: CASRYPTGGNTDTQYF

length: 13
V: TRBV5-1
D: .
J: TRBJ1-5
size: many
DNA: TGCGCCAGTGCGCAGGGGATCAATCAGCCCCAGCATTTT
CDR3: CASAQGINQPQHF

length: 13
V: TRBV6-6
D: .
J: TRBJ2-7
size: many
DNA: TGTGCCAGCAGTTACTACAGCTCCTACGAGCAGTACTTC
CDR3: CASSYYSSYEQYF

length: 15
V: TRBV12-3/TRBV12-4
D: .
J: TRBJ2-5
size: many
DNA: TGTGCCAGCCTAGGGGGGTTGTGGAGCCAAGAGACCCAGTACTTC
CDR3: CASLGGLWSQETQYF

length: 12
V: TRBV5-1
D: .
J: TRBJ2-7
size: .
DNA: TGCGCCAGCAGCGAGGGCACCTACGAGCAGTACTTC
CDR3: CASSEGTYEQYF

length: 14
V: TRBV6-2/TRBV6-3
D: .
J: TRBJ1-5
size: many
DNA: TGTGCCAGCCAGGGACGACTTAGCAATCAGCCCCAGCATTTT
CDR3: CASQGRLSNQPQHF

length: 14
V: TRBV6-2/TRBV6-3
D: .
J: TRBJ2-7
size: .
DNA: TGTGCCAGCCGGACCGGGACCAATCCCTACGAGCAGTACTTC
CDR3: CASRTGTNPYEQYF

length: 14
V: TRBV20-1
D: .
J: TRBJ2-7
size: .
DNA: TGCAGTGCTCAATACTCGGGACATACCTGCGAGCAGTACTTC
CDR3: CSAQYSGHTCEQYF

length: 14
V: TRBV29-1
D: TRBD2
J: TRBJ2-1
size: many
DNA: TGCAGCGGAGAAGGGACTAGCGGATACAATGAGCAGTTCTTC
CDR3: CSGEGTSGYNEQFF

length: 14
V: TRBV5-4
D: .
J: TRBJ1-1
size: few
DNA: TGTGCCAGCAGCCTGGACAGATTTAACACTGAAGCTTTCTTT
CDR3: CASSLDRFNTEAFF

length: 12
V: TRBV5-5
D: .
J: TRBJ2-3
size: many
DNA: TGTGCCAGCAGATTTCGGGGTGATACGCAGTATTTT
CDR3: CASRFRGDTQYF

length: 13
V: TRBV24-1
D: .
J: TRBJ1-2
size: many
DNA: TGTGCCACCAGTGTAGGGGGGCGCGGAGGCTACACCTTC
CDR3: CATSVGGRGGYTF

length: 15
V: TRBV5-1
D: .
J: TRBJ2-5
size: many
DNA: TGCGCCAGCAGCTTGGACCCCTCTAGGAAAGAGACCCAGTACTTC
CDR3: CASSLDPSRKETQYF

length: 15
V: TRBV3-1
D: TRBD2
J: TRBJ2-3
size: medium-sized
DNA: TGTGCCAGCAGCCAAGGCGGGGGGGACACAGATACGCAGTATTTT
CDR3: CASSQGGGDTDTQYF

length: 16
V: TRBV7-8
D: TRBD2
J: TRBJ2-3
size: few
DNA: TGTGCCAGCAGCTTAGCATTAGCGGGACCCACAGATACGCAGTATTTT
CDR3: CASSLALAGPTDTQYF

length: 17
V: TRBV7-2
D: .
J: TRBJ1-5
size: many
DNA: TGTGCCAGCAGCTTAGCAATATATTTGGGACCTAATCAGCCCCAGCATTTT
CDR3: CASSLAIYLGPNQPQHF

length: 15
V: TRBV9
D: TRBD1
J: TRBJ1-2
size: medium-sized
DNA: TGTGCCAGCAGCGCAGGTTCACAGGGGGCGCGTGGCTACACCTTC
CDR3: CASSAGSQGARGYTF

length: 16
V: TRBV11-2
D: TRBD2
J: TRBJ2-1
size: medium-sized
DNA: TGTGCCAGCAGCTCCTGGCTAGCGGGGGATTACAATGAGCAGTTCTTC
CDR3: CASSSWLAGDYNEQFF

length: 16
V: TRBV19
D: TRBD2
J: TRBJ2-1
size: many
DNA: TGTGCCAGTAGTATACTAGCGGGAGTTTCCTACAATGAGCAGTTCTTC
CDR3: CASSILAGVSYNEQFF

length: 16
V: TRBV2
D: TRBD2
J: TRBJ2-3
size: many
DNA: TGTGCCAGCAGTGAGGGACTAGCGGCGAGCACAGATACGCAGTATTTT
CDR3: CASSEGLAASTDTQYF

length: 15
V: TRBV10-1
D: TRBD2
J: TRBJ2-1
size: medium-sized
DNA: TGCGCCAGCAGTGAGTCAACTAGCGGGGGCAATGAGCAGTTCTTC
CDR3: CASSESTSGGNEQFF

length: 13
V: TRBV12-3/TRBV12-4
D: .
J: TRBJ1-1
size: many
DNA: TGTGCCAGCAGCTGGGGGGACAACACTGAAGCTTTCTTT
CDR3: CASSWGDNTEAFF

length: 15
V: TRBV4-2
D: .
J: TRBJ1-2
size: few
DNA: TGTGCCAGCAGCCCCGCGGCACAGTCTAACTATGGCTACACCTTC
CDR3: CASSPAAQSNYGYTF

length: 17
V: TRBV13
D: TRBD1
J: TRBJ2-2
size: many
DNA: TGTGCCAGCAGCCTAAGGGGCAGGACAGGGGGCACCGGGGAGCTGTTTTTT
CDR3: CASSLRGRTGGTGELFF

length: 14
V: TRBV29-1
D: TRBD2
J: TRBJ2-1
size: medium-sized
DNA: TGCAGCGTTGAAGTGACTAGCGGTTACAATGAGCAGTTCTTC
CDR3: CSVEVTSGYNEQFF

length: 13
V: TRBV5-4
D: .
J: TRBJ2-2
size: many
DNA: TGTGCCAGCAGTATGTGGGGGACCGGGGAGCTGTTTTTT
CDR3: CASSMWGTGELFF

length: 13
V: TRBV7-8
D: .
J: TRBJ2-1
size: many
DNA: TGTGCCACTACTCCTAGCTCCTACAATGAGCAGTTCTTC
CDR3: CATTPSSYNEQFF

length: 16
V: TRBV5-4
D: .
J: TRBJ2-7
size: many
DNA: TGTGCCAGCAGCTCAGTAGGGGGGACGGGGGCCTACGAGCAGTACTTC
CDR3: CASSSVGGTGAYEQYF

length: 13
V: TRBV6-2/TRBV6-3
D: .
J: TRBJ2-7
size: medium-sized
DNA: TGTGCCAGCAAAGCCAGGGAAGGCTACGAGCAGTACTTC
CDR3: CASKAREGYEQYF

length: 13
V: TRBV27
D: .
J: TRBJ2-1
size: few
DNA: TGTGCCAGCAGTCCCGGAGGATACAATGAGCAGTTCTTC
CDR3: CASSPGGYNEQFF

length: 14
V: TRBV7-2
D: .
J: TRBJ2-7
size: many
DNA: TGTGCCAGCAGCTTCGAGCGATCTACCTACGAGCAGTACTTC
CDR3: CASSFERSTYEQYF

length: 15
V: TRBV27
D: TRBD2
J: TRBJ2-2
size: .
DNA: TGTGCCAGCATCCCCTCTCGGGGGGTTACCGGGGAGCTGTATTTT
CDR3: CASIPSRGVTGELYF

length: 13
V: TRBV10-3
D: TRBD1
J: TRBJ2-7
size: .
DNA: TGTGCCATCAGTGCGGACAGGTTATACGAGCAGTACTTC
CDR3: CAISADRLYEQYF

length: 13
V: TRBV11-3
D: .
J: TRBJ1-1
size: many
DNA: TGTGCCAGCAGCCTCGGACATAACACTGAAGCTTTCTTT
CDR3: CASSLGHNTEAFF

length: 15
V: TRBV7-7
D: TRBD2
J: TRBJ2-5
size: few
DNA: TGTGCCAGCAGCTTGGGCCTAGCGGGTCGAGAGACCCAGTACTTC
CDR3: CASSLGLAGRETQYF